This paragraph covers one TCR beta chain sequence. Its antigen is not known. These data are taken from a study of OX40 agonist ivuxolimab in advanced cancers. Trimming took 6 bases from V and 4 from J, leaving 13 bases between them. This CDR3 has 13 amino acids. Germline V lookup: CDR1 MNHEY, CDR2 SVGAGI. Study-wide findings and caveats: More expanded clones were found, on average, in CD8+ than in CD4+ T cells. Low levels of normalized T-cell clonal expansion also appeared in some nonresponders. Within 6 weeks, CD4+ and CD8+ blood T cells expanded clonally at 0.1 to 3.0 mg/kg.

Some clones are missing from TCRdb's copy, which holds only in-frame ones; the method was immunoSEQ multiplex PCR. Of about 80,000 clones detected, roughly 91% appear once; the ten largest clones hold roughly 0.35%. Blood sampling was done at baseline, cycle 4 day 1, and cycle 7 day 1. The TCR was taken from an adult with an advanced solid tumor such as melanoma, head and neck, liver or kidney cancer. This sequence joins TRBV6-5 and TRBJ2-7; tentatively, D is TRBD1 (6 bases). The sample in question was CD4+ or CD8+ T cells sorted from blood, obtained in a trial of the OX40 agonist ivuxolimab. Written as DNA, the CDR3 is TGTGCCAGCAGCCGACAGGTCCCTTACGAGCAGTACTTC. As protein: CASSRQVPYEQYF.